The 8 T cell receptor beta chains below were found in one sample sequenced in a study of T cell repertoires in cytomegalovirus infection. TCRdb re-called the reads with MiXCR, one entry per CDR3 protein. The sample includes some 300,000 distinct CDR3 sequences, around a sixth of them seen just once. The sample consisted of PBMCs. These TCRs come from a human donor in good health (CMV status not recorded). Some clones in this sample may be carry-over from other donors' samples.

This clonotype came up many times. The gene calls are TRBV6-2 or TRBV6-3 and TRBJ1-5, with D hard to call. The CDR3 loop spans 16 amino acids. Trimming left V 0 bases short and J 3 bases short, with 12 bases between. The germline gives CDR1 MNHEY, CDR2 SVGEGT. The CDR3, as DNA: TGTGCCAGCAGTTACTCGATCGGCAGCCCCAATCAGCCCCAGCATTTT. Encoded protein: CASSYSIGSPNQPQHF.

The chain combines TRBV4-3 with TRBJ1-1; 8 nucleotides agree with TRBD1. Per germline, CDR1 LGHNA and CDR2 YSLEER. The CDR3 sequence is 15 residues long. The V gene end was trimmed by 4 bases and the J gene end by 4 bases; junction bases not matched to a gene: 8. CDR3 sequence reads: CASSPDRAGGTEAFF. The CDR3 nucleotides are TGCGCCAGCAGCCCGGACAGGGCAGGGGGCACTGAAGCTTTCTTT.

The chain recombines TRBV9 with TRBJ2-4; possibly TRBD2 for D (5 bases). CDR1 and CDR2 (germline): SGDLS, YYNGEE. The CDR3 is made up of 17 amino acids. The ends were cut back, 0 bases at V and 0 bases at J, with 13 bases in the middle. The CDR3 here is CASSVAVAGVAKNIQYF. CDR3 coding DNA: TGTGCCAGCAGCGTAGCAGTGGCGGGTGTAGCCAAAAACATTCAGTACTTC.

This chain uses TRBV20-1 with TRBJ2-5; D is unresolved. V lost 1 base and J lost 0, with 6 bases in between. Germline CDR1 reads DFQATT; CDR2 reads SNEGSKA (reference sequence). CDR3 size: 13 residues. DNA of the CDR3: TGCAGTGCTAGAGGTCCCGACCAAGAGACCCAGTACTTC. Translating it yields CSARGPDQETQYF.

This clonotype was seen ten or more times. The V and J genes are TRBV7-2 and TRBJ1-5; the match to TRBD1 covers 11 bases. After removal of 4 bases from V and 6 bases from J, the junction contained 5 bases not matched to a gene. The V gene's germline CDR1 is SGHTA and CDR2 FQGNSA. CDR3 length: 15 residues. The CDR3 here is CASSWTGGSGQPQHF. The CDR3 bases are TGTGCCAGCAGCTGGACAGGGGGCTCGGGTCAGCCCCAGCATTTT.

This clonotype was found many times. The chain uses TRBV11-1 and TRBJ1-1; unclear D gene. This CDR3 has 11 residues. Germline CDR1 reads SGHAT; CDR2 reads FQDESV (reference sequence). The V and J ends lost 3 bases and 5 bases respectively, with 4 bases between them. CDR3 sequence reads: CASSLHTEAFF. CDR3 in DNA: TGTGCCAGCAGCTTGCATACTGAAGCTTTCTTT.

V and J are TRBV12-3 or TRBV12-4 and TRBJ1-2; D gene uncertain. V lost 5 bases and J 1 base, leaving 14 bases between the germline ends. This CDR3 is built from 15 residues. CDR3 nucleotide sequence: TGTGCCAGCAGTCCTCGTGAAGGATTTAACTATGGCTACACCTTC. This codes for CASSPREGFNYGYTF.

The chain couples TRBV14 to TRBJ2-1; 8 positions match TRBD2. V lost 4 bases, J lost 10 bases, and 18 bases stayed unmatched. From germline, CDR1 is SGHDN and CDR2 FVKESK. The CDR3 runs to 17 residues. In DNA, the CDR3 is TGTGCCAGCAGCCCAGGAATCAGGACTAGCAAAGAATTAGAGCAGTTCTTC. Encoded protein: CASSPGIRTSKELEQFF.